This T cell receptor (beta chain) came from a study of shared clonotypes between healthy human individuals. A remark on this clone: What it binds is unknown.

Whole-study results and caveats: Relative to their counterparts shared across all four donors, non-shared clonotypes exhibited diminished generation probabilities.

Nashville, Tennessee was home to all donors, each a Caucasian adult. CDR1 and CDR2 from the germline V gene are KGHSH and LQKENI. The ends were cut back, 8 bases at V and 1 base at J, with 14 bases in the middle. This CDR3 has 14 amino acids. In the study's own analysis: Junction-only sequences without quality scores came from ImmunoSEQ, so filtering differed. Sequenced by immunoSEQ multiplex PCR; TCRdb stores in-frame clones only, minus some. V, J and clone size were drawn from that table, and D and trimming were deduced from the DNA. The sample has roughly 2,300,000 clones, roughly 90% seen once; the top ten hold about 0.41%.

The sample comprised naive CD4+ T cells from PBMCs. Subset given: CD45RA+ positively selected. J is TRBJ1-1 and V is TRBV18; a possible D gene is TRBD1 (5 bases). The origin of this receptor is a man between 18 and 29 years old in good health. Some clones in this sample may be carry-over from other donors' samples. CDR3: CASARERWNTEAFF. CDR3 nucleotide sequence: TGTGCCAGCGCCAGGGAAAGGTGGAACACTGAAGCTTTCTTT.